The clone carrying this T cell receptor (beta chain) was counted many times. Germline-derived CDR1 and CDR2 are LGHDT and YNNKEL (reference sequence). There are 14 residues in the CDR3. Trimming removed 4 bases from V and 7 bases from J; junction bases left unmatched: 8. Beta-chain TCR CDR3 regions were amplified from RNA transcripts. Following a first-round RT-PCR that used HTBI primers, a second-round multiplex PCR was carried out. TCRdb re-analysed the multiplex PCR reads in MiXCR, keeping a single row per CDR3 protein. The profile covers a few hundred thousand distinct CDR3 sequences, with around 21% appearing a single time and roughly 3% taken by the ten largest. The record originates from a study of Graves' ophthalmopathy and Graves' hyperthyroidism.

The sequenced material came from peripheral blood. The chain employs TRBV3-1 and TRBJ1-2; TRBD1 matches 8 bases. The clonotype comes from a woman younger than 30 with stable Graves' hyperthyroidism. The CDR3 region is CASSPAGGGSGYTF. In nucleotides, the CDR3 is TGTGCCAGCAGCCCGGCAGGGGGCGGGAGTGGCTACACCTTC.